The present entry profiles one TCR beta chain with its context. Its antigen has not been determined. No base quality information exists; no much larger clone differs at one position. What the time point label conveys for this sample: baseline before first vaccination. The vaccinee samples were drawn from two UK trials, COV001 and COV002, one of which was a single-blind randomized controlled phase 2/3 trial testing AZD1222 (ChAdOx1 nCoV-19) in healthy adults. For TCRbeta chain sequencing, PBMC samples were collected from trial participants at day 0 and at day 28 after the second dose. This sample was included in a study of T cell responses to AZD1222 COVID-19 vaccine listed by TCRdb under 2021. Regarding the research as a whole: AZD1222 recipients whose second dose came at about 4 weeks and those whose second dose came at about 12 weeks were combined into one group, since spike-specific TCR depth and breadth did not differ between the two schedules. A total of 233 trial participants underwent TCR sequencing, of whom approximately 210 received two doses of AZD1222 and about 25 received two doses of the MenACWY control vaccine. Trial participants were enrolled into age subgroups of 18-55, 56-69 and 70-plus years, which contained about 150, 27 and 61 TCR-sequenced participants, respectively. On the study overall, not on this receptor specifically: The 56-69-year group was small, and its depth increase did not reach significance, likely because of low power. Because no samples from the day 14 peak response were available, repertoires could be characterized only after the peak T cell response. The vaccine-associated CD4 TCRs covered the entire spike protein, and the dominant responses fell in regions 160-218 and 743-854. Most participants were white British and females outnumbered males, and the authors suggested that clonal diversity may have been underestimated. Conclusions about previously exposed vaccinees are limited, since just five to seven AZD1222 recipients were seropositive for SARS-CoV-2 at baseline. After two AZD1222 doses, both the breadth and the depth of spike-specific TCRs were significantly higher than at day 0 and than in MenACWY recipients. Reportedly, close to half of the unique spike-specific TCRs recognized epitopes lying outside the regions that are mutated in the B.1.351 and B.1.1.7 variants.

The CDR3 regions of human TCRbeta chains were analyzed by immunosequencing. Turning to the authors' computational methods: Repertoire TCRs were matched against a reference library of SARS-CoV-2-specific TCRs generated with the MIRA antigen-specificity platform. Breadth was defined as the fraction of unique TCRs that were SARS-CoV-2-associated, and depth was defined as the fraction of total T cells that were SARS-CoV-2-associated. Using the MIRA data, every spike-specific TCR was mapped to the spike region that the TCR reacted to and assigned to either a CD4 or a CD8 class. Log10-transformed breadth and depth values were compared by one-way ANOVA with Sidak's multiple comparisons tests. In TCRdb, the immuneACCESS table is reduced to in-frame sequences with V and J assigned. These tables do not hold every clone; where another copy was compared, an unresolved V gene accounts for under half, and the others remain unexplained. V, J and clone size were drawn from that table, and D and trimming were deduced from the DNA. The sample table holds 130,000 or so clones, of which about 93% were seen once. 0.85% to 0.95% of the sample goes to the ten largest clones.

The sequence came from an adult in good health. The sample was peripheral blood, taken on day 0 of AZD1222 vaccination.

The base sequence is TGTGTCACAGCATACAGCACAGATACGCAGTATTTT. Translated, this is CVTAYSTDTQYF. The chain was built from TRBV2 and TRBJ2-3, with no D gene named confidently. Sequences SNHLY (CDR1) and FYNNEI (CDR2) are obtained from the germline V gene. The CDR3 covers 12 residues, taking in both the cysteine and the phenylalanine. Only the CDR3 region is kept as DNA, spanning 36 bases read in frame from base 1.